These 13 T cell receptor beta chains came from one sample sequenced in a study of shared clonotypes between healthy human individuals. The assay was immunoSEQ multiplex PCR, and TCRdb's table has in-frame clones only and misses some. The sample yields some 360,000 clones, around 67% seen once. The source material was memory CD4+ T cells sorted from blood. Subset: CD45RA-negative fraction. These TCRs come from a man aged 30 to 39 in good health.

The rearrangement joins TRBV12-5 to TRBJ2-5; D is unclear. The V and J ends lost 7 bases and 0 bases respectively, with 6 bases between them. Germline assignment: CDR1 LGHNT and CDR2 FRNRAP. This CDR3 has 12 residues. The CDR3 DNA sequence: TGTGCTAGTGCCACGAACCAAGAGACCCAGTACTTC. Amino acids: CASATNQETQYF.

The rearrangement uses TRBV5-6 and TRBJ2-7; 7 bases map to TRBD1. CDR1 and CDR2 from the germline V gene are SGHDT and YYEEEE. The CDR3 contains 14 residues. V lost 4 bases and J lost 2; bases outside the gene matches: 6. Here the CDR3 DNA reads TGTGCCAGCAGCCGGCAGGGACAGACCTACGAGCAGTACTTC. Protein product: CASSRQGQTYEQYF.

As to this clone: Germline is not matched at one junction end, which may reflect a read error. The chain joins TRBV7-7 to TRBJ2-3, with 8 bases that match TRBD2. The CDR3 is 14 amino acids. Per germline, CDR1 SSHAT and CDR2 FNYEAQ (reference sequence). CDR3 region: CASSLVAGGDTQYF. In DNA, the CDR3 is TGTGCTAGCAGCTTAGTTGCGGGAGGAGATACGCAGTATTTT.

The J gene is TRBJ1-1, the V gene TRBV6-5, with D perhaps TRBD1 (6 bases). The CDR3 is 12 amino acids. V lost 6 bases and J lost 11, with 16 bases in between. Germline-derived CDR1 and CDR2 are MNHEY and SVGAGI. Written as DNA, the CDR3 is TGTGCCAGCAGAGAGAACAGGGTGTGGGCTTTCTTT. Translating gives CASRENRVWAFF.

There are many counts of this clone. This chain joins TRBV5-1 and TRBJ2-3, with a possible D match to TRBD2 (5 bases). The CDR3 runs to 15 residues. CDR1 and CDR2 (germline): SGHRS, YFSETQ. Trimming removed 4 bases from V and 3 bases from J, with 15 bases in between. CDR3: CASSRERTATDTQYF. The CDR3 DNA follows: TGCGCCAGCAGCAGGGAGCGGACTGCGACAGATACGCAGTATTTT.

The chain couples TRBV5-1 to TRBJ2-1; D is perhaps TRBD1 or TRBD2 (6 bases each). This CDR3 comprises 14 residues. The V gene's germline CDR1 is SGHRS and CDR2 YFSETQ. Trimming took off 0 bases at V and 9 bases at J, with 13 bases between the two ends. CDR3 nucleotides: TGCGCCAGCAGCTTGGTATTGGGGGGCGGTGAGCAGTTCTTC. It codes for CASSLVLGGGEQFF.

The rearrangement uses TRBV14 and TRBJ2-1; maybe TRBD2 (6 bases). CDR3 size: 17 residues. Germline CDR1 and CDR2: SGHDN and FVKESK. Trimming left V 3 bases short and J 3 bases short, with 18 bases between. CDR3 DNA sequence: TGTGCCAGCAGCCAGAGGAAAGCTAGCGCTAGCTACAATGAGCAGTTCTTC. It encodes CASSQRKASASYNEQFF.

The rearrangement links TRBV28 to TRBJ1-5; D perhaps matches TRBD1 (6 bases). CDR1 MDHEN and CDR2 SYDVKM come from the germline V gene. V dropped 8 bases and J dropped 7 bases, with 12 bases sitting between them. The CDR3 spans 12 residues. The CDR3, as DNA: TGTGCCAGCGGGCTCACAGGGCAGCCCCAGCATTTT. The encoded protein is CASGLTGQPQHF.

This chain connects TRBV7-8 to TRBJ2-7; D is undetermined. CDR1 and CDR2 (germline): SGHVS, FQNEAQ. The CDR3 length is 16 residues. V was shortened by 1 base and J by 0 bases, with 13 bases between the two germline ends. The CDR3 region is CASSLEGGSSSYEQYF. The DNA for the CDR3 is TGTGCCAGCAGCTTAGAGGGCGGATCGAGCTCCTACGAGCAGTACTTC.

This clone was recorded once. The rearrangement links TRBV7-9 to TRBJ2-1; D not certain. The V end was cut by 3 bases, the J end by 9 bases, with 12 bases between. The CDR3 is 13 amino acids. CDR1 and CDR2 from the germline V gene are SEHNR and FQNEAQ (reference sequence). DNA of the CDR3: TGTGCCAGCAGCTTTCTATCCCTCGGTGAGCAGTTCTTC. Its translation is CASSFLSLGEQFF.

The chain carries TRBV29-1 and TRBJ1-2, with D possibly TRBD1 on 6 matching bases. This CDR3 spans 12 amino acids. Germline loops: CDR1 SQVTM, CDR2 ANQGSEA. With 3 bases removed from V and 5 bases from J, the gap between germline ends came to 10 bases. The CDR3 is CSVDGQPYGYTF. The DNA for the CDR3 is TGCAGCGTTGACGGACAGCCATATGGCTACACCTTC.

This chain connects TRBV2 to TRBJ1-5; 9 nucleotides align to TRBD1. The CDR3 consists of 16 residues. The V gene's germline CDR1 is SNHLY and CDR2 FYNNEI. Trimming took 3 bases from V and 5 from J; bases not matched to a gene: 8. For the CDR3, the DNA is TGTGCCAGCAGTGAGGAGGGACAGGGATTTGATCAGCCCCAGCATTTT. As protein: CASSEEGQGFDQPQHF.

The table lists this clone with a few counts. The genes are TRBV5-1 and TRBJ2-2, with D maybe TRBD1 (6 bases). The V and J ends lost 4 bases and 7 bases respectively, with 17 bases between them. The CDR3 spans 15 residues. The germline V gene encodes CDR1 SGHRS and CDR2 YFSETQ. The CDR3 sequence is CASSREQGISGELFF. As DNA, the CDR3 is TGCGCCAGCAGCCGTGAACAGGGTATTAGCGGGGAGCTGTTTTTT.